A single sample is the source of the 16 T cell receptor beta chains below, sequenced in a study of T cell repertoires in cytomegalovirus infection. From the reads, TCRdb called clonotypes with MiXCR, one entry per CDR3 protein. The sample holds roughly 310,000 distinct CDR3 sequences; about a sixth are singletons and the top ten take 12%. Material for sequencing was PBMCs. Receptor source: a human donor in good health (CMV status not recorded). Some clones in this sample may be carry-over from other donors' samples.

This clonotype has ten or more counts. J is TRBJ2-3 and V is TRBV12-3 or TRBV12-4, with D tentatively TRBD1 (5 bases). The V end was cut by 8 bases, the J end by 3 bases, with 12 bases between. CDR3 size: 13 residues. The CDR3 bases are TGTGCCAGCGCTCTGGGGCGGACAGATACGCAGTATTTT. Translation gives CASALGRTDTQYF.

V and J are TRBV10-3 and TRBJ1-6; D gene uncertain. Trimming removed 3 bases from V and 3 bases from J, with 9 bases in between. The CDR3 is 15 amino acids. From germline, CDR1 is ENHRY and CDR2 SYGVKD. The CDR3 reads CAISDAGDYNSPLHF. In DNA, the CDR3 is TGTGCCATCAGTGACGCTGGGGACTATAATTCACCCCTCCACTTT.

A single count supports this clonotype. The chain links TRBV10-3 to TRBJ1-6; D gene ambiguous. The CDR3 length is 13 residues. Germline assignment: CDR1 ENHRY and CDR2 SYGVKD. V was clipped by 1 base and J by 7 bases, with 5 bases between them. Here the CDR3 DNA reads TGTGCCATCAGTGAGTGGCTCAATTCACCCCTCCACTTT. It yields the protein CAISEWLNSPLHF.

The gene calls are TRBV20-1 and TRBJ1-1; D may be TRBD1 (6 bases). The CDR3 totals 15 residues. V shed 2 bases and J shed 1 base, with 14 bases lying between them. The germline gives CDR1 DFQATT, CDR2 SNEGSKA (reference sequence). The CDR3 bases are TGCAGTGCTAGATTCCCGGGACACGAGAACACTGAAGCTTTCTTT. It encodes CSARFPGHENTEAFF.

The chain joins TRBV9 to TRBJ1-3; D may be TRBD1 (6 bases). CDR3 length: 15 amino acids. Trimming shortened V by 0 bases and J by 2 bases, and 9 bases separated the two germline ends. Germline V gives CDR1 SGDLS, CDR2 YYNGEE. CDR3 protein: CASSVDKGAGNTIYF. As DNA, the CDR3 is TGTGCCAGCAGCGTAGACAAGGGGGCTGGAAACACCATATATTTT.

This clonotype was seen many times. J is TRBJ1-5 and V is TRBV12-3 or TRBV12-4; D is uncertain. V lost 5 bases to trimming and J lost 1 base, with 3 bases between them. The CDR3 length is 12 residues. The CDR3 is CASSTSNQPQHF. The CDR3 coding sequence is TGTGCCAGCAGTACAAGCAATCAGCCCCAGCATTTT.

This chain uses TRBV29-1 with TRBJ2-7, with TRBD2 matching over 8 bases. V was clipped by 4 bases and J by 2 bases; unmatched bases: 4. Germline lookup yields CDR1 SQVTM and CDR2 ANQGSEA. This CDR3 comprises 13 residues. The CDR3 bases are TGCAGCGTTGCCACTAGCGGAACCTACGAGCAGTACTTC. It yields the protein CSVATSGTYEQYF.

This clonotype was found many times. CDR3 region: CASSFGTTNTEAFF. The CDR3 DNA reads TGTGCCAGCAGTTTTGGAACCACAAACACTGAAGCTTTCTTT. This chain connects TRBV12-3 or TRBV12-4 to TRBJ1-1; D is ambiguous. With 3 bases removed from V and 2 bases from J, the gap between germline ends came to 10 bases. The CDR3 is made up of 14 amino acids.

J is TRBJ1-5 and V is TRBV12-3 or TRBV12-4; D unresolved. V dropped 3 bases and J dropped 5 bases, with 8 bases sitting between them. The CDR3 has 13 residues. This CDR3 reads CASSFAADQPQHF. The CDR3 region has the DNA TGTGCCAGCAGTTTTGCAGCAGATCAGCCCCAGCATTTT.

This clonotype was counted ten times or more. V and J are TRBV7-2 and TRBJ1-2; no clear D. V shed 5 bases and J shed 5 bases, with 12 bases lying between them. This CDR3 is built from 13 residues. CDR1 is SGHTA and CDR2 is FQGNSA in the germline V gene. As DNA, the CDR3 is TGTGCCAGCAGCAACGGGCATCCTTATGGCTACACCTTC. It is translated as CASSNGHPYGYTF.

This clonotype occurred a few times. The chain carries TRBV5-4 and TRBJ1-1, with D perhaps matching TRBD1 (5 bases). This CDR3 contains 14 residues. Germline loops: CDR1 SGHNT, CDR2 YYREEE (reference sequence). V dropped 1 base and J dropped 7 bases, with 14 bases sitting between them. CDR3 DNA: TGTGCCAGCAGCTTGCAGCCAAGGGGTTTTGAAGCTTTCTTT. Translation gives CASSLQPRGFEAFF.

The table lists this clonotype with a few counts. DNA of the CDR3: TGTGCCAGCAGTTATCAGAGGTTGAACACTGAAGCTTTCTTT. Its translation is CASSYQRLNTEAFF. V gene TRBV28 combines with J gene TRBJ1-1; no clear D. V lost 4 bases and J lost 0, with 9 bases in between. This CDR3 has 14 amino acids. The V gene's germline CDR1 is MDHEN and CDR2 SYDVKM.

This clonotype showed up many times. V usage is TRBV12-3 or TRBV12-4 and J usage is TRBJ2-1, with 10 bases fitting TRBD1. The CDR3 sequence is 13 residues long. The ends lost 6 bases at V and 7 bases at J; junction bases unmatched: 3. As DNA, the CDR3 is TGTGCCAGCAGCCGGACAGGGGGAAATGAGCAGTTCTTC. Encoded protein: CASSRTGGNEQFF.

V gene TRBV5-6 combines with J gene TRBJ1-4, with 7 bases lining up with TRBD1. Germline CDR1 is SGHDT and CDR2 is YYEEEE. The V and J ends lost 2 bases and 4 bases, in that order; junction bases with no gene match: 8. There are 16 residues in the CDR3. The CDR3 is CASSFERDRVNEKLFF. CDR3 DNA: TGTGCCAGCAGCTTCGAAAGAGACAGGGTTAATGAAAAACTGTTTTTT.

V usage is TRBV6-6 and J usage is TRBJ1-1; no definite D call. Germline V gene sequence: CDR1 MNHNY, CDR2 SVGAGI (reference sequence). V was clipped by 3 bases and J by 0 bases, with 17 bases between them. CDR3 size: 17 residues. The CDR3 DNA reads as TGTGCCAGCAGTTATATCCCCCCCGTAGGTATGAACACTGAAGCTTTCTTT. Translating gives CASSYIPPVGMNTEAFF.

This clonotype showed up just a few times. This sequence joins TRBV3-1 and TRBJ2-7; TRBD2 might be the D (5 bases). Trimming removed 0 bases from V and 9 bases from J, with 18 bases in between. CDR1 is LGHDT, CDR2 YNNKEL, per germline (reference sequence). The CDR3 runs 15 residues. CDR3 bases: TGTGCCAGCAGCCAAGATCCCCTTGGACTGGCTGTGCAGTACTTC. Translated: CASSQDPLGLAVQYF.